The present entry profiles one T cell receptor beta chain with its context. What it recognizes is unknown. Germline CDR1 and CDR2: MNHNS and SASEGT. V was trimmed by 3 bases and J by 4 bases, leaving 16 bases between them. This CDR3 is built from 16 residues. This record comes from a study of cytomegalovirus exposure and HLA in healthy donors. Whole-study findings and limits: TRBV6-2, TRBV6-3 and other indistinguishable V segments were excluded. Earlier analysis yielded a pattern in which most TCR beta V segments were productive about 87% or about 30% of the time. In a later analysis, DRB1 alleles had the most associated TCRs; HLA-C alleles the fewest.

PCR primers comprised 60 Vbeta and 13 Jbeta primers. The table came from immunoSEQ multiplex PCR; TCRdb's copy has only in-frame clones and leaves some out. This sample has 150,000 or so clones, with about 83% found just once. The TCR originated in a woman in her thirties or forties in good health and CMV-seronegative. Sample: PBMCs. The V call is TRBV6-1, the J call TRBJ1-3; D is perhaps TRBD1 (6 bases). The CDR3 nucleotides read TGTGCCAGCAGTGATCCAGGGGAAACTGCGGGAAACACCATATATTTT. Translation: CASSDPGETAGNTIYF.